This TCR beta chain comes out of a study of radiotherapy plus CTLA-4 blockade in lung cancer. Across the study: Objective responses arose in 15% to 20% of patients, and approximately 31% experienced disease control.

Only in-frame clones appear in the TCRdb table, and some are missing; sequencing was by immunoSEQ multiplex PCR. The profile shows fewer than 150,000 clones, about 77% of them singletons. Notes on the study in general: Tumor-origin TCR clones grew in blood after radiotherapy plus ipilimumab.

The study gave focal radiation plus ipilimumab CTLA-4 blockade to patients with chemo-refractory metastatic non-small-cell lung cancer. Comment on this clone: Its antigen is not identified.

CDR1 MDHEN and CDR2 SYDVKM come from the germline V gene. CDR3 length: 15 residues. V was cut by 5 bases and J by 7 bases, with 20 bases left in between. The specimen was peripheral blood, collected from a patient treated with radiotherapy plus ipilimumab. The chain joins TRBV28 to TRBJ1-2; possibly TRBD1 for D (5 bases). The clonotype was recovered from a human donor with non-small cell lung cancer who had a partial response to radiotherapy plus ipilimumab. This CDR3 is CASSLIGGNRGGYTF. DNA for the CDR3: TGTGCCAGCAGTCTGATTGGGGGGAATCGGGGTGGCTACACCTTC.